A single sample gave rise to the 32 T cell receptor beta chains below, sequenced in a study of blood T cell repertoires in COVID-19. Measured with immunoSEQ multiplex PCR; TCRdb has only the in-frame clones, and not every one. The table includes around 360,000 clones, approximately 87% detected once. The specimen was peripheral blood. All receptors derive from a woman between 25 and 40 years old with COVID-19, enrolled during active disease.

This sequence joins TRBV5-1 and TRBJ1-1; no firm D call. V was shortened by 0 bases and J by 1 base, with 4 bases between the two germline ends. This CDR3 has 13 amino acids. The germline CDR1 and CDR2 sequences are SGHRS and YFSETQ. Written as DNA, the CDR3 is TGCGCCAGCAGCTTGGACAAGAACACTGAAGCTTTCTTT. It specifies CASSLDKNTEAFF.

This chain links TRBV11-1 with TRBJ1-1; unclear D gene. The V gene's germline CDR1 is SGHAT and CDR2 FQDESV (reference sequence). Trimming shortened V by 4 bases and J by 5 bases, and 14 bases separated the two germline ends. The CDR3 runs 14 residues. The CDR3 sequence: CASSSRSGGTEAFF. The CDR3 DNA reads TGTGCCAGCAGCTCGCGCTCAGGTGGGACTGAAGCTTTCTTT.

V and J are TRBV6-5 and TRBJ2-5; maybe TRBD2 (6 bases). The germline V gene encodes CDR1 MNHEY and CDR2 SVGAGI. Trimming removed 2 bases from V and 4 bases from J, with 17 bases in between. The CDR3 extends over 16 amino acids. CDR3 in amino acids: CASSYPAGSTGETQYF. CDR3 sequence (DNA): TGTGCCAGCAGTTACCCTGCGGGGAGTACAGGAGAGACCCAGTACTTC.

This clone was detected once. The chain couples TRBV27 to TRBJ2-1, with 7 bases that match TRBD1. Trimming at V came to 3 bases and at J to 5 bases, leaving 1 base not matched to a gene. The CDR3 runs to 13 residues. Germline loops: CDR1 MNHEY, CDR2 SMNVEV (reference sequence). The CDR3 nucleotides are TGTGCCAGCAGTTTCGGACAGGACAATGAGCAGTTCTTC. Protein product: CASSFGQDNEQFF.

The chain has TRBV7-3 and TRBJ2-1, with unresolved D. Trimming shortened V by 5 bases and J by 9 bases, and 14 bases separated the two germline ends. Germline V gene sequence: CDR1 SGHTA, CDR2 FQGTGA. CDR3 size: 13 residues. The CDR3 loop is CASSPGVYGEQFF. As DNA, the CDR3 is TGTGCCAGCAGCCCCGGTGTGTACGGTGAGCAGTTCTTC.

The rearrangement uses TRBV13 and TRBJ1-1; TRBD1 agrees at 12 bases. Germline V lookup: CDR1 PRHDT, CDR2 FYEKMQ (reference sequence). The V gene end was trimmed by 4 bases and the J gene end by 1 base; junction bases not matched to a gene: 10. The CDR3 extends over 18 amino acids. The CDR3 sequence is CASSSRDRGRLPNTEAFF. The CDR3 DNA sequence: TGTGCCAGCAGCTCCCGGGACAGGGGGCGCTTACCGAACACTGAAGCTTTCTTT. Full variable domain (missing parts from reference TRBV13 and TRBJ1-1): AAGVIQSPRHLIKEKRETATLKCYPIPRHDTVYWYQQGPGQDPQFLISFYEKMQSDKGSIPDRFSAQQFSDYHSELNMSSLELGDSALYFCASSSRDRGRLPNTEAFFGQGTRLTVV.

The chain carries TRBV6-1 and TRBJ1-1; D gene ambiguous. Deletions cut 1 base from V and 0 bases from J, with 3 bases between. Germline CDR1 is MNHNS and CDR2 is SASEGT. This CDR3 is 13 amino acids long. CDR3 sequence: CASSEGVNTEAFF. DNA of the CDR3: TGTGCCAGCAGTGAAGGAGTGAACACTGAAGCTTTCTTT.

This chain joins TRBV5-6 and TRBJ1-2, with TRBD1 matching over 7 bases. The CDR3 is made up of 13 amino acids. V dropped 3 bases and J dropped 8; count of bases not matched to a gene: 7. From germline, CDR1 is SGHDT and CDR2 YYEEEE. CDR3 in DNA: TGTGCCAGCAGCTCGTCAGGGGGTCAGGGCTACACCTTC. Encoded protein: CASSSSGGQGYTF.

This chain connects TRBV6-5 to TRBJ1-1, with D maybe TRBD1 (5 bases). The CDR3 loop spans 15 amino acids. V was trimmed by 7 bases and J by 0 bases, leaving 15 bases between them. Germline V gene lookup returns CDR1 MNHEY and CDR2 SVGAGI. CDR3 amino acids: CASIIQVLVNTEAFF. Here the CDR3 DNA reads TGTGCCAGCATAATACAGGTTCTGGTGAACACTGAAGCTTTCTTT.

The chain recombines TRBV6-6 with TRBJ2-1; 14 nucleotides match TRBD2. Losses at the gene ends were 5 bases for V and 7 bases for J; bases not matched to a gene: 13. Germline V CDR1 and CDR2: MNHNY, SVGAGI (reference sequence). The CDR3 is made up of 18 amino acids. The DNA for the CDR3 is TGTGCCAGCAGTCGACTAGCGGGAGGGCCGGGGGGTTTTAATGAGCAGTTCTTC. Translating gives CASSRLAGGPGGFNEQFF.

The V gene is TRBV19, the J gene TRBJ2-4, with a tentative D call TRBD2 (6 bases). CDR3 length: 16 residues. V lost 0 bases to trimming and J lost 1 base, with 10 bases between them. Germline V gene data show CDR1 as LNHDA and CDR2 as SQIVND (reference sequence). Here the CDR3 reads CASSIEGGVAKNIQYF. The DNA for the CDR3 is TGTGCCAGTAGTATAGAGGGCGGGGTGGCCAAAAACATTCAGTACTTC.

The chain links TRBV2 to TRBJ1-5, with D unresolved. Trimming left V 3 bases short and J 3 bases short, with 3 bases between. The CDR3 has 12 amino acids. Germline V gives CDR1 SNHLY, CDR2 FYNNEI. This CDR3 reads CASSDNNQPQHF. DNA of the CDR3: TGTGCCAGCAGTGACAACAATCAGCCCCAGCATTTT. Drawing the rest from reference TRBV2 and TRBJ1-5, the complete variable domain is EPEVTQTPSHQVTQMGQEVILRCVPISNHLYFYWYRQILGQKVEFLVSFYNNEISEKSEIFDDQFSVERPDGSNFTLKIRSTKLEDSAMYFCASSDNNQPQHFGDGTRLSIL.

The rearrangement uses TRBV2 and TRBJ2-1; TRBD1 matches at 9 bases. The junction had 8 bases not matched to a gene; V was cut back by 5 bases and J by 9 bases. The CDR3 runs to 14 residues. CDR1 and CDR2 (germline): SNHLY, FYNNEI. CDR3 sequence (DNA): TGTGCCAGCAGTTACCGGGACAGGGAGGGTGAGCAGTTCTTC. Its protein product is CASSYRDREGEQFF. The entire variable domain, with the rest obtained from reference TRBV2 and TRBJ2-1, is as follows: EPEVTQTPSHQVTQMGQEVILRCVPISNHLYFYWYRQILGQKVEFLVSFYNNEISEKSEIFDDQFSVERPDGSNFTLKIRSTKLEDSAMYFCASSYRDREGEQFFGPGTRLTVL.

This CDR3 is CASRFLTSGNLNEQFF. CDR3 sequence (DNA): TGTGCCAGCAGATTCCTAACTAGCGGCAACCTCAATGAGCAGTTCTTC. This rearrangement joins TRBV27 to TRBJ2-1, with 8 bases fitting TRBD2. V lost 6 bases to trimming and J lost 6 bases; unmatched junction nucleotides: 13. The length of the CDR3 is 16 residues. Germline CDR1 reads MNHEY; CDR2 reads SMNVEV (reference sequence).

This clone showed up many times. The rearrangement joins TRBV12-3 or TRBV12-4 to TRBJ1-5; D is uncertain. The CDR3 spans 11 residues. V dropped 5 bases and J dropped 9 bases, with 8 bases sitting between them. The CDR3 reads CASSESGPQHF. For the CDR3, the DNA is TGTGCCAGCAGTGAGTCTGGGCCCCAGCATTTT.

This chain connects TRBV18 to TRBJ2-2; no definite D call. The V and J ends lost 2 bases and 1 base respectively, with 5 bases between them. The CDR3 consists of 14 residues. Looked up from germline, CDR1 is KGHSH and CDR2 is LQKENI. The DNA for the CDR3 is TGTGCCAGCTCACCAGGGCAGAACACCGGGGAGCTGTTTTTT. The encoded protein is CASSPGQNTGELFF.

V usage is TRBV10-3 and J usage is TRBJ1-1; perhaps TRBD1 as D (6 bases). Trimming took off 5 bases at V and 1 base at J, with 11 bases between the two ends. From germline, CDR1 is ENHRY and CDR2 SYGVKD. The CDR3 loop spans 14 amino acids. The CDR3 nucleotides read TGTGCCATCAGTCACAGGGAAACGAACACTGAAGCTTTCTTT. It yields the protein CAISHRETNTEAFF.

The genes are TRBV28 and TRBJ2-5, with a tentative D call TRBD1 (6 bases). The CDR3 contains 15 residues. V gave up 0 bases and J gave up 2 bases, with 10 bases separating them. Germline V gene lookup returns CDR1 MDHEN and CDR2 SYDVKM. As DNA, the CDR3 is TGTGCCAGCAGTTTATGGGACAGTGATCAAGAGACCCAGTACTTC. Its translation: CASSLWDSDQETQYF.

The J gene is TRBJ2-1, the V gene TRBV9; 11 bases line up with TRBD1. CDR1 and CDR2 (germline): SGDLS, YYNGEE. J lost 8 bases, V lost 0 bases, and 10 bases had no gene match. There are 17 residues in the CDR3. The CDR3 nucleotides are TGTGCCAGCAGCGTAGGGGACCGGACAGGGGGCTTGGATGAGCAGTTCTTC. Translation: CASSVGDRTGGLDEQFF.

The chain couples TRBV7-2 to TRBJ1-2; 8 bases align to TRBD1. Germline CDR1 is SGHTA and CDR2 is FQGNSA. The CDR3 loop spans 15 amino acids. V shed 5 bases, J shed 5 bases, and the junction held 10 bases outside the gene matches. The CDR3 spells CASSASGGAGYGYTF. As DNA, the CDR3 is TGTGCCAGCAGCGCTTCAGGGGGCGCTGGGTATGGCTACACCTTC.

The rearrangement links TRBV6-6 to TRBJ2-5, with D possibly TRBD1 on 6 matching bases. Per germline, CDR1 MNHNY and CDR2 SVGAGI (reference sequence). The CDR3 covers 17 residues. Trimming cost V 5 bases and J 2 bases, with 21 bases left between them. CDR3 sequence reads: CASSHRSMEGGQETQYF. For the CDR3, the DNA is TGTGCCAGCAGTCACAGGAGTATGGAAGGGGGACAAGAGACCCAGTACTTC.

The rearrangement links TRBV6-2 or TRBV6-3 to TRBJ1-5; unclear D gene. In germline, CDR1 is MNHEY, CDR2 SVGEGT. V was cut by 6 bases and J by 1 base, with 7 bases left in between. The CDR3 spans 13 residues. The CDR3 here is CASSPYSNQPQHF. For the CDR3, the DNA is TGTGCCAGCAGCCCCTACAGCAATCAGCCCCAGCATTTT.

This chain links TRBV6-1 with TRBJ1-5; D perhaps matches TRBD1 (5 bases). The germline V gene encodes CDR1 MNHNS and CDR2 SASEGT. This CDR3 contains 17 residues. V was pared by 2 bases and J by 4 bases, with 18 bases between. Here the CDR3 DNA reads TGTGCCAGCAGTGAAACTCTTGGGGGACTAAGGAATCAGCCCCAGCATTTT. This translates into CASSETLGGLRNQPQHF.

Here the CDR3 DNA reads TGTGCCAGCAGTTCCCCTGTTTTCCCCTACGAGCAGTACTTC. Protein sequence: CASSSPVFPYEQYF. The V gene is TRBV11-3, the J gene TRBJ2-7; D call uncertain. V was pared by 6 bases and J by 2 bases, with 14 bases between. Germline V CDR1 and CDR2: SGHNT, YENEEA. The CDR3 consists of 14 residues. Complete variable domain (other parts from reference TRBV11-3 and TRBJ2-7): EAGVVQSPRYKIIEKKQPVAFWCNPISGHNTLYWYLQNLGQGPELLIRYENEEAVDDSQLPKDRFSAERLKGVDSTLKIQPAELGDSAVYLCASSSPVFPYEQYFGPGTRLTVT.

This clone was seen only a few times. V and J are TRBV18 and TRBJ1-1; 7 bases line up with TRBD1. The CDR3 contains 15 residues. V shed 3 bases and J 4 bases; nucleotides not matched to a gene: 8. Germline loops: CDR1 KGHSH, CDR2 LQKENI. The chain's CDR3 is CASSPGTGVGTEAFF. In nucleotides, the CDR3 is TGTGCCAGCTCACCCGGAACAGGGGTGGGCACTGAAGCTTTCTTT.

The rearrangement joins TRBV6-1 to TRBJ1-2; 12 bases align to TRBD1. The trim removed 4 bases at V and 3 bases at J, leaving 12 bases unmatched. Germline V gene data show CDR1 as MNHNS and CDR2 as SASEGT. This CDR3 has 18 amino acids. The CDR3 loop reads CASSAFRDRGLGDYGYTF. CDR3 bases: TGTGCCAGCAGTGCATTCCGGGACAGGGGGCTTGGGGACTATGGCTACACCTTC.

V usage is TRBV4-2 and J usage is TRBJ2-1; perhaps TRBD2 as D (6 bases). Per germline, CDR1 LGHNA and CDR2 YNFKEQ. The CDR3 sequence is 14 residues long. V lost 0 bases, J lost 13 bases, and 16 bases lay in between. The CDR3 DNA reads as TGTGCCAGCAGCCAAGACGCGGCTAGCGCTCTTCAGTTCTTC. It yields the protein CASSQDAASALQFF.

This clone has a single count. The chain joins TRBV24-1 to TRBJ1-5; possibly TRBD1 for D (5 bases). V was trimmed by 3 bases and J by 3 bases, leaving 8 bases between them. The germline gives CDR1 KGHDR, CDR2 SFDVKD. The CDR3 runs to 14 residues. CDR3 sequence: CATSDRGYNQPQHF. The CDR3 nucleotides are TGTGCCACCAGTGATAGGGGATACAATCAGCCCCAGCATTTT.

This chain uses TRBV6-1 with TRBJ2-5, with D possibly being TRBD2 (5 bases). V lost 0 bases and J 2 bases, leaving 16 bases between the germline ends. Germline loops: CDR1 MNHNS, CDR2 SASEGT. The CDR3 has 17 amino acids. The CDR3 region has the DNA TGTGCCAGCAGTGAAGCGCTTCGAGGGCTCGGACAAGAGACCCAGTACTTC. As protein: CASSEALRGLGQETQYF.

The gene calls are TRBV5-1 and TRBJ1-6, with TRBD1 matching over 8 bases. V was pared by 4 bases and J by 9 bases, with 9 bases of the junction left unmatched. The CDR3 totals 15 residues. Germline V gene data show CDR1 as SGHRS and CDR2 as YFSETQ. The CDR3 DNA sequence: TGCGCCAGCAGCACCCGACAGGGGAATTTTTCACCCCTCCACTTT. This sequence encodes CASSTRQGNFSPLHF.

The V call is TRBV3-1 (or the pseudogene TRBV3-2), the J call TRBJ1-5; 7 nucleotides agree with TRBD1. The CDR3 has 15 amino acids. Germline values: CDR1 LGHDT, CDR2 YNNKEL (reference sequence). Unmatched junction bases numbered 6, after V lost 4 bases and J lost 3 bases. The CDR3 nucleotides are TGTGCCAGCAGCCGGGCGGACAGGCCCAATCAGCCCCAGCATTTT. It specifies CASSRADRPNQPQHF.

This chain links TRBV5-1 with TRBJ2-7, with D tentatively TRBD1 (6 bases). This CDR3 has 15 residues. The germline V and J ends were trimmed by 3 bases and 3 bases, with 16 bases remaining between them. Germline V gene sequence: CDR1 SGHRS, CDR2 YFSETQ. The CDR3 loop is CASSSYPGHFYEQYF. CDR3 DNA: TGCGCCAGCAGCTCCTATCCGGGACATTTCTACGAGCAGTACTTC.